This T cell receptor (beta chain) was sequenced during a study of identifying expanded T cells in peripheral blood. Notes on the study in general: Variance in clone template counts between approximately two-week samples significantly increased with total template count across all healthy donors. Technical replicates showed 0.9 to 1.5 changed clones; two weeks 15 to 20; four weeks 19.

This CDR3 is built from 15 residues. CDR1 is SGHNT, CDR2 YYREEE, per germline (reference sequence). V was clipped by 4 bases and J by 4 bases, with 12 bases between them. During the collection period, no donor immune events like infections were recorded. Comments on this clone: Its matching antigen is unknown.

The assay was immunoSEQ multiplex PCR, and TCRdb's table has in-frame clones only and misses some. The sample lists about 110,000 clones, roughly 90% seen once, with roughly 17% in the top ten. The V and J genes are TRBV5-4 and TRBJ2-6, with D perhaps matching TRBD1 (6 bases). Input material: blood. The TCR comes from a person aged 18 to 75 in good health. The CDR3 DNA reads as TGTGCCAGCAGCGTCAGGGGAGCCGGGGCCAACGTCCTGACTTTC. This gives the protein CASSVRGAGANVLTF.